This TCR beta chain is from a study of blood T cells in healthy people across ages. Overall study results and limits: Significant beta diversity loss was already apparent by age approximately 38, declining roughly linearly.

Samples each had at least 6 micrograms of total RNA extracted. This clonotype was seen a handful of times. The antigen is unknown. Alongside a J-beta primer mix, a sample-barcoded 5' primer served in a second PCR lasting roughly 6 to 11 cycles. MiXCR, run by TCRdb on the 5' RACE reads, gives a single entry per CDR3 protein. The sample lists about 760,000 distinct CDR3 sequences, 25% occurring once. In germline, CDR1 is LNHDA, CDR2 SQIVND (reference sequence). The V end was cut by 4 bases, the J end by 4 bases, with 10 bases between. The CDR3 is 14 amino acids. These same data were also listed under a study on T cells of mothers and their children.

This receptor was obtained from a boy younger than 18 in good health. The sample comprised blood. The chain couples TRBV19 to TRBJ2-2, with a weak D call TRBD1 (6 bases). In DNA, the CDR3 is TGTGCCAGTAGTACGGGACAATTCACCGGGGAGCTGTTTTTT. It yields the protein CASSTGQFTGELFF.